A selection of T cell receptor beta chains follows, all from one sample in a study of T cell repertoires in cytomegalovirus infection. TCRdb recomputed calls from the reads with MiXCR, one row per CDR3 protein. Here the sample spans roughly 600,000 distinct CDR3 sequences, roughly 24% being singletons. The sample consisted of CD8+ T cells from PBMCs. These TCRs come from a human donor in good health (CMV status not recorded). Some clones in this sample may be carry-over from other donors' samples. CDR3s include the opening cysteine and the closing phenylalanine or tryptophan.

CDR3 length,J gene,V gene,CDR3 protein
15,TRBJ2-1,TRBV7-8,CASSPRQGAYNEQFF
16,TRBJ2-2,TRBV7-9,CASSLRDGSNTGELFF
17,TRBJ2-1,TRBV7-9,CANSLGVAGGNYNEQFF
17,TRBJ1-1,TRBV7-8,CASSSHRDRGIRTEAFF
18,TRBJ2-3,TRBV19,CASSIKIISDRRTDTQYF
11,TRBJ1-2,TRBV5-1,CASSLATGYTF
15,TRBJ1-2,TRBV15,CATSRDRDSHYGYTF
11,TRBJ1-2,TRBV6-6,CASSYLYGYTF
16,TRBJ2-1,TRBV27,CASSLSRSGGTDEQFF
15,TRBJ2-5,TRBV20-1,CSARDGTVTKETQYF
17,TRBJ2-2,TRBV25-1,CASSAGQGVWNTGELFF
16,TRBJ2-3,TRBV2,CASNPPVAGDRDTQYF
14,TRBJ1-1,TRBV14,CASSLSKGGTEAFF
15,TRBJ2-1,TRBV27,CASSSLAGGSMGQFF
21,TRBJ2-2,TRBV3-1,CASSQDPPGLAGGPHTGELFF
17,TRBJ2-1,TRBV13,CASRLGMGLGDYNEQFF
13,TRBJ1-1,TRBV24-1,CATSDPRAAEAFF
15,TRBJ2-1,TRBV3-1,CASSPRPGLNNEQFF
11,TRBJ2-5,TRBV29-1,CSVDTQETQYF
16,TRBJ2-3,TRBV6-5,CASSYSRTADTDTQYF
15,TRBJ2-5,TRBV20-1,CSARDLNSGAETQYF
16,TRBJ2-1,TRBV6-6,CASSGSMGVTYNEQFF
19,TRBJ2-1,TRBV6-2/TRBV6-3,CASSYSRLAGAFSYNEQFF
14,TRBJ2-1,TRBV5-1,CASRGEGFGNEQFF
15,TRBJ2-1,TRBV4-1,CASSQERTGYNEQFF
16,TRBJ2-4,TRBV19,CASSSWTGVAKNIQYF
16,TRBJ2-3,TRBV29-1,CSVEKSGRPSTDTQYF
12,TRBJ2-1,TRBV12-3/TRBV12-4,CASSVGLHEQFF
15,TRBJ1-2,TRBV20-1,CSARDPGQFNYGYTF
14,TRBJ1-4,TRBV4-2,CASSQGKVNEKLFF
13,TRBJ2-5,TRBV2,CASRGKTLETQYF
13,TRBJ2-1,TRBV25-1,CANIQTAGREQFF
15,TRBJ1-5,TRBV27,CASSSSSYSNQPQHF
12,TRBJ2-7,TRBV29-1,CSVEMERGEQYF
15,TRBJ2-1,TRBV14,CASRPRGLGYNEQFF
17,TRBJ1-2,TRBV6-2/TRBV6-3,CASSYRPGTDQNYGYTF
15,TRBJ2-2,TRBV7-8,CASRGEGANTGELFF
17,TRBJ2-1,TRBV28,CASSLFSGTAFYNEQFF
14,TRBJ1-1,TRBV7-2,CASSSMGGGTEAFF
10,TRBJ2-2,TRBV14,CASGNGELFF
16,TRBJ1-4,TRBV28,CASSFGLDSTVEKLFF
14,TRBJ2-1,TRBV27,CASSARDTYNEQFF
13,TRBJ1-1,TRBV5-5,CASSSDSDTEAFF
15,TRBJ2-2,TRBV29-1,CSVASRQENTGELFF
15,TRBJ1-1,TRBV2,CASSFSRDKPTEAFF
14,TRBJ1-3,TRBV12-3/TRBV12-4,CASSTGHEGNTIYF
16,TRBJ1-2,TRBV6-5,CATDPYGLGGAYGYTF
11,TRBJ2-2,TRBV28,CASANTGELFF
11,TRBJ2-5,TRBV14,CASSHGGDQYF
16,TRBJ2-1,TRBV9,CASSPPGGGQENEQFF
14,TRBJ1-1,TRBV6-4,CASSQDGENTEAFF
16,TRBJ1-6,TRBV7-2,CASSLGQTAYNSPLHF
12,TRBJ2-7,TRBV29-1,CSVAAGYHEQYF
13,TRBJ1-1,TRBV3-1,CASSLKRVTEAFF
14,TRBJ2-7,TRBV6-5,CASSTSGSPYEQYF
16,TRBJ1-1,TRBV2,CASRRRANSGKTEAFF